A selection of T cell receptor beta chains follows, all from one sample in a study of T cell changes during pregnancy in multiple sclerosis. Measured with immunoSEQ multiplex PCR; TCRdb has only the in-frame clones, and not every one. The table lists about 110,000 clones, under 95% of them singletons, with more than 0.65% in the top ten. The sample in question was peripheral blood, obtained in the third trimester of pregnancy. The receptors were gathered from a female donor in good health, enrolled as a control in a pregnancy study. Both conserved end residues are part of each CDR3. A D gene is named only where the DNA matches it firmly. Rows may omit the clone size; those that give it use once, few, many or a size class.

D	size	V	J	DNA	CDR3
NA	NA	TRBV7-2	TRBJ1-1	TGTGCCAGCAGCGAGGATGCGGGGACTGAAGCTTTCTTT	CASSEDAGTEAFF
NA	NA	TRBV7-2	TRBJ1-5	TGTGCCAGCAGCTTAGCACACTATAGCAATCAGCCCCAGCATTTT	CASSLAHYSNQPQHF
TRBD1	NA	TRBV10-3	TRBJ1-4	TGTGCCATCAGTGTAGGAGCGGTTTCCGGGACAGGGCGTGAAAAACTGTTTTTT	CAISVGAVSGTGREKLFF
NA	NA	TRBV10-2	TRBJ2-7	TGCGCCAGTAAACAGGGAGTCCACGAGCAGTACTTC	CASKQGVHEQYF
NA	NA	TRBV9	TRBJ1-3	TGTGCCAGCAGCGTAGAACCGCGCTCTGGAAACACCATATATTTT	CASSVEPRSGNTIYF
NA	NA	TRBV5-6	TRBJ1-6	TGTGCCAGCAGCCCTACGACAGGAAATAATTCACCCCTCCACTTT	CASSPTTGNNSPLHF
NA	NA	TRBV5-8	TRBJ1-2	TGTGCCAGCAGCTTGGAGCCAGTCGGCGCGGAATATGGCTACACCTTC	CASSLEPVGAEYGYTF
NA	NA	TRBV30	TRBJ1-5	TGTGCCTGGAGTGTACAAACAGGATCAAGGCAGCCCCAGCATTTT	CAWSVQTGSRQPQHF
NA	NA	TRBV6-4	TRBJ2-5	TGTGCCAGCAGTGTGACCGGGGACTCTAGGGAGACCCAGTACTTC	CASSVTGDSRETQYF
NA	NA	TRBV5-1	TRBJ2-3	TGCGCCAGCAGCATCGGACAGAGCACAGATACGCAGTATTTT	CASSIGQSTDTQYF
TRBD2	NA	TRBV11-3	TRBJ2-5	TGTGCCAGCACCCTTCCGCGGGGGCAAGAGACCCAGTACTTC	CASTLPRGQETQYF
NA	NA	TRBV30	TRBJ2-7	TGTGCCTGGAGTGTTGGGGGCAGTTCCTACGAGCAGTACTTC	CAWSVGGSSYEQYF
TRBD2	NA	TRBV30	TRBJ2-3	TGTGCCTGGACGAACGGGGGGGCGACAGATACGCAGTATTTT	CAWTNGGATDTQYF
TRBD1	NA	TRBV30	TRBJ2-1	TGTGCCTGGAGTGTAGGGACAGTTCGGAATGAGCAGTTCTTC	CAWSVGTVRNEQFF
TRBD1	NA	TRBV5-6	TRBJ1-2	TGTGCCAGCAGCCAAACCGGACAGGGGGGACTCTATGGCTACACCTTC	CASSQTGQGGLYGYTF
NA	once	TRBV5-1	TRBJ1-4	TGCGCCAGCAGCTTGTTAGGGGGGGGGAATGAAAAACTGTTTTTT	CASSLLGGGNEKLFF
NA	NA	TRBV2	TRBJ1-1	TGTGCCAGCAGCGCGGACACGCTAAACACTGAAGCTTTCTTT	CASSADTLNTEAFF
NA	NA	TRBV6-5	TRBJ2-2	TGTGCCAGCAGTTATTCAGGTGGAGGGGAGCTGTTTTTT	CASSYSGGGELFF
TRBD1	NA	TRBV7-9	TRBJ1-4	TGTGCCAGCAGTTCTTTAAACAGGGGGCGCCGAGAAAAACTGTTTTTT	CASSSLNRGRREKLFF
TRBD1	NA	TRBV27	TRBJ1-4	TGTGCCAGCAGTTTGGACAGGGGTGAAAAACTGTTTTTT	CASSLDRGEKLFF
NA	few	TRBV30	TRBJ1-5	TGTGCCTGGCAGAAGGCGGCGGCTAATCAGCCCCAGCATTTT	CAWQKAAANQPQHF
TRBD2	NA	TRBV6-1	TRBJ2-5	TGTGCCACCTGGACTAGCGGGGGGGCAGGGGAGACCCAGTACTTC	CATWTSGGAGETQYF
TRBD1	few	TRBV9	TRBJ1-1	TGTGCCAGCACCCCGGACAGGGATAACACTGAAGCTTTCTTT	CASTPDRDNTEAFF
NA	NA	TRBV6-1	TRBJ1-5	TGTGCCAGCGCCATGACAGTTTATAGCAATCAGCCCCAGCATTTT	CASAMTVYSNQPQHF
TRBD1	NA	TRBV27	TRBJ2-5	TGTGCCAGCAGTTTATTAACCAGGGGGCCGGAGACCCAGTACTTC	CASSLLTRGPETQYF
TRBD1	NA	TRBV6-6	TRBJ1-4	TGTGCCAGCAGCGTCGGACAGGGGGCCGGTGAAAAACTGTTTTTT	CASSVGQGAGEKLFF